This is a list of T cell receptor beta chains from one sample in a study of cytomegalovirus exposure and HLA in healthy donors. Generated by immunoSEQ multiplex PCR, the TCRdb table keeps only in-frame clones and is missing some. The sample holds around 110,000 clones, around 75% seen once. The material sequenced was PBMCs. These receptors were obtained from a young woman in good health and CMV-seronegative. Both conserved end residues are part of each CDR3. D genes are given only for firm matches. Size is stated for part of the rows, as once, few or many counts, or as a class when the clone is expanded.

clone_size d_call j_call v_call cdr3_nt cdr3_aa
few NA TRBJ1-5 TRBV5-6 TGTGCCAGCAGCTTGTGGGGGGGCAATCAGCCCCAGCATTTT CASSLWGGNQPQHF
NA TRBD1 TRBJ1-4 TRBV7-9 TGTGCCAGCAGCTTCCCGGGACAGGGTATTGAAAAACTGTTTTTT CASSFPGQGIEKLFF
NA NA TRBJ1-3 TRBV30 TGTGCCTGGAGTGGTACGGGAAGCTCTGGAAACACCATATATTTT CAWSGTGSSGNTIYF
NA TRBD2 TRBJ2-3 TRBV2 TGTGCCAGCAGGGTTAGCGGGGACACAGATACGCAGTATTTT CASRVSGDTDTQYF
NA NA TRBJ1-6 TRBV6-5 TGTGCCAGCTCACAAGGGGACTATAATTCACCCCTCCACTTT CASSQGDYNSPLHF
few NA TRBJ1-6 TRBV30 TGTGCCTGGAGTGTACTTTCAGGGCTTGTTGTGGATTCACCCCTCCACTTT CAWSVLSGLVVDSPLHF
NA TRBD1 TRBJ1-4 TRBV28 TGTGCCAGCAGCTCTCCTCAGACAGGGACTAATGAAAAACTGTTTTTT CASSSPQTGTNEKLFF
NA TRBD1 TRBJ1-1 TRBV11-2 TGTGCCAGCAGCCTCCGGACAGGGAGGAACACTGAAGCTTTCTTT CASSLRTGRNTEAFF
NA TRBD1 TRBJ1-6 TRBV7-2 TGTGCCAGCAGCCCCGAGGACGGGACAGGGGGCGCCCAGTCCCTCCACTTT CASSPEDGTGGAQSLHF
NA TRBD2 TRBJ2-1 TRBV4-2 TGTGCCAGCAGCTTGACTAGCGGGGGGGCCGGGTCCTACAATGAGCAGTTCTTC CASSLTSGGAGSYNEQFF
NA NA TRBJ2-1 TRBV4-2 TGTGCCAGCAGCCAACTAGACAGACGCAATGAGCAGTTCTTC CASSQLDRRNEQFF
few TRBD1 TRBJ1-5 TRBV15 TGTGCCACCAGCAGGGAGGGCAGGGGGTACCAGCCCCAGCATTTT CATSREGRGYQPQHF
NA NA TRBJ2-7 TRBV5-1 TGCACCAGTCGTTTTGACAGGAGGAGCTCCTACGAGCAGTACTTC CTSRFDRRSSYEQYF
NA TRBD2 TRBJ2-1 TRBV2 TGTGCCAGCGGCGTCCCCTTAGCGGGGGGCAACAATGAGCAGTTCTTC CASGVPLAGGNNEQFF
NA NA TRBJ1-1 TRBV30 TGTGCCTGGAGTGGAACCCTACTGAACACTGAAGCTTTCTTT CAWSGTLLNTEAFF
NA NA TRBJ1-5 TRBV30 TGTGCCTGGAGTCAGGCAGGGAGGAATCAGCCCCAGCATTTT CAWSQAGRNQPQHF
NA NA TRBJ1-4 TRBV5-1 TGCGCCAGCAGCTTGGTTCCCGAAGGGGAACTGTTTTTT CASSLVPEGELFF
few NA TRBJ2-2 TRBV11-2 TGTGCCAGCAGCTTAGAAGCGGCAGCAAACACCGGGGAGCTGTTTTTT CASSLEAAANTGELFF
NA NA TRBJ1-2 TRBV5-4 TGTGCCAGCAGCTTGGGCCTTGTAGAGGGCTATGGCTACACCTTC CASSLGLVEGYGYTF
NA NA TRBJ1-1 TRBV9 TGTGCCAGCAGCGCCGGGTCCTCTGAAGCTTTCTTT CASSAGSSEAFF
few NA TRBJ2-5 TRBV6-5 TGTGCCAGCAGTTCGGATCTTGAGGGGACCCAGTACTTC CASSSDLEGTQYF
NA NA TRBJ1-2 TRBV30 TGTGCCTGGAGTGTAGGGCCGGGGAGTAACTATGGCTACACCTTC CAWSVGPGSNYGYTF
NA NA TRBJ2-1 TRBV11-2 TGTGCCAGCAGCTTAGAGAGGCAGGGTGAGCAGTTCTTC CASSLERQGEQFF
NA NA TRBJ1-3 TRBV30 TGTGCCTGGAGTGCCGGGTTCGAAAACACCATATATTTT CAWSAGFENTIYF
NA TRBD1 TRBJ1-1 TRBV15 TGTGCCACCAGTACACAGGGGCCTATGGAAGCTTTCTTT CATSTQGPMEAFF
NA TRBD1 TRBJ1-1 TRBV9 TGTGCCAGCAGCGGGGACAGGAAGCGCGACACTGAAGCTTTCTTT CASSGDRKRDTEAFF
NA NA TRBJ1-2 TRBV27 TGTGCCAGGGCCCATTGGCCCAGCACTACAGGGTCCCATGGCTACACCTTC CARAHWPSTTGSHGYTF
NA TRBD1 TRBJ1-6 TRBV2 TGTGCCACCAAACCCAACCGACAGGGGATGAATTCACCCCTCCACTTT CATKPNRQGMNSPLHF
NA TRBD1 TRBJ1-4 TRBV28 TGTGCCAGCATCCCGGACAGGGGGGATGAAAAACTGTTTTTT CASIPDRGDEKLFF
medium-sized TRBD1 TRBJ1-1 TRBV5-4 TGTGCCAGCAGCTTCGTAGACAGGGGGGCCACTGAAGCTTTCTTT CASSFVDRGATEAFF
few NA TRBJ1-6 TRBV7-5 TGTGTCAGAAGCTTAGTCCCGTCAGGACTGAGTTCACCCCTCCACTTT CVRSLVPSGLSSPLHF
NA TRBD1 TRBJ1-2 TRBV5-4 TGTGCCAGCAGCACCGGGACAGCCAACTATGGCTACACCTTC CASSTGTANYGYTF
NA NA TRBJ1-2 TRBV19 TGTGCCAGTACCCCTGACAGTACGCGCGGCTACACCTTC CASTPDSTRGYTF
few NA TRBJ1-6 TRBV2 TGTGCCAGCAGTGTGAGCTATAATTCACCCCTCCACTTT CASSVSYNSPLHF
few TRBD2 TRBJ2-1 TRBV27 TGTGCCAGCAGCCCTCCAGCGGGGGGGCTTAACTACAATGAGCAGTTCTTC CASSPPAGGLNYNEQFF
NA TRBD1 TRBJ1-1 TRBV30 TGTGCCTGGACCGAGGTCCGGACAGGGGGCTATGAAGCTTTCTTT CAWTEVRTGGYEAFF
NA NA TRBJ1-5 TRBV2 TGTGCCAGCAGTTCGGACAGTATCAGCAATCAGCCCCAGCATTTT CASSSDSISNQPQHF
NA TRBD1 TRBJ2-2 TRBV6-5 TGTGCCAGCAGTTCAACAGGGGGCGCAGACACCGGGGAGCTGTTTTTT CASSSTGGADTGELFF
NA NA TRBJ1-1 TRBV14 TGTGCCAGCAGCCAAGTCACCCGTTGGAGGACTGAAGCTTTCTTT CASSQVTRWRTEAFF
NA NA TRBJ1-5 TRBV30 TGTGCCTGGGAGGACAGTAGCAATCAGCCCCAGCATTTT CAWEDSSNQPQHF
NA NA TRBJ1-1 TRBV30 TGTGCCTGGAGTGTCCAGGATGGCACTGAAGCTTTCTTT CAWSVQDGTEAFF
NA TRBD1 TRBJ1-1 TRBV10-3 TGTGCCATCAAGAGGGGGCCGGGCACTGAAGCTTTCTTT CAIKRGPGTEAFF
NA TRBD2 TRBJ2-3 TRBV4-1 TGCGCCAGCAGCCAAGATCACCGGGGGGGAACAGATACGCAGTATTTT CASSQDHRGGTDTQYF
NA NA TRBJ1-1 TRBV28 TGTGCCAGCAGTACAGGGTGGGGGAACACTGAAGCTTTCTTT CASSTGWGNTEAFF
NA TRBD1 TRBJ1-5 TRBV5-4 TGTGCCAGCAGCTCTGGCGGGGACAGGTCGCATCAGCCCCAGCATTTT CASSSGGDRSHQPQHF
NA NA TRBJ2-7 TRBV5-1 TGCGCCAGCAGCTTCGGGGGAGCATCCTACGAGCAGTACTTC CASSFGGASYEQYF
few NA TRBJ2-5 TRBV18 TGTGCCAGCTCACCAGTAGAGGAGACCCAGTACTTC CASSPVEETQYF
NA NA TRBJ2-7 TRBV6-1 TGTGCCAGCAGTGAAGCCCGGGCCTACGAGCAGTACTTC CASSEARAYEQYF
NA NA TRBJ1-1 TRBV19 TGTGCCAGTAGTGCCCAAGGGGGAGAAGCTTTCTTT CASSAQGGEAFF
NA TRBD1 TRBJ2-7 TRBV2 TGTGCCAGCAGCCTCCGGTCTGCGAGACAGGGGATCCACGAGCAGTACTTC CASSLRSARQGIHEQYF
NA TRBD1 TRBJ1-5 TRBV27 TGTGCCAGCAGTCCCAACAGGGGGCGAGGCAATCAGCCCCAGCATTTT CASSPNRGRGNQPQHF
NA TRBD2 TRBJ2-7 TRBV28 TGTGCCAGCCGTATAGATGAGCGGGGCTACGAGCAGTACTTC CASRIDERGYEQYF
NA NA TRBJ2-2 TRBV11-2 TGTGCCAGCAGCCCAGGGACTGGGGAGCTGTTTTTT CASSPGTGELFF
NA NA TRBJ1-3 TRBV5-1 TGCGCCAGCCACCAGGGAATCGCTGGAAACACCATATATTTT CASHQGIAGNTIYF